The rows below give T cell receptor beta chains drawn from one sample of a study of blood T cell repertoires in COVID-19. TCRdb's table, derived via immunoSEQ multiplex PCR, lists solely in-frame clones and lacks some. The data show roughly 570,000 clones, about 89% seen once. Sample: peripheral blood. The receptors stem from a woman aged 50 to 65 with COVID-19, enrolled during active disease. Both conserved end residues are part of each CDR3. D genes are given only for firm matches. Expanded clones are given a class, and other clones once, few, many or no size at all.

j_gene: TRBJ2-6; v_gene: TRBV4-2; d_gene: -; abundance: -; CDR3aa: CASSQAGRTTGANVLTF; CDR3nt: TGTGCCAGCAGCCAGGCCGGTCGGACTACTGGGGCCAACGTCCTGACTTTC
j_gene: TRBJ2-1; v_gene: TRBV6-5; d_gene: -; abundance: -; CDR3aa: CASKESYNEQFF; CDR3nt: TGTGCCAGCAAAGAGTCTTACAATGAGCAGTTCTTC
j_gene: TRBJ2-7; v_gene: TRBV5-1; d_gene: -; abundance: -; CDR3aa: CASSVRQDPYEQYF; CDR3nt: TGCGCCAGCTCCGTGAGACAGGACCCCTACGAGCAGTACTTC
j_gene: TRBJ1-2; v_gene: TRBV30; d_gene: -; abundance: few; CDR3aa: CAWSVDLEGDYTF; CDR3nt: TGTGCCTGGAGTGTAGACTTGGAGGGAGACTACACCTTC
j_gene: TRBJ1-1; v_gene: TRBV2; d_gene: -; abundance: -; CDR3aa: CASSDFRLAEAFF; CDR3nt: TGTGCCAGCAGCGACTTTCGTCTGGCTGAAGCTTTCTTT
j_gene: TRBJ1-5; v_gene: TRBV19; d_gene: -; abundance: -; CDR3aa: CASSPHYDRINQPQHF; CDR3nt: TGTGCCAGTAGTCCCCATTACGACAGAATCAATCAGCCCCAGCATTTT
j_gene: TRBJ1-1; v_gene: TRBV19; d_gene: TRBD1; abundance: -; CDR3aa: CASSMANPRDRDAEAFF; CDR3nt: TGTGCCAGTAGTATGGCAAATCCCCGGGACAGGGATGCTGAAGCTTTCTTT
j_gene: TRBJ2-3; v_gene: TRBV5-1; d_gene: TRBD2; abundance: -; CDR3aa: CASSPPRAGGDTQYF; CDR3nt: TGCGCCAGCAGCCCCCCCAGAGCGGGGGGGGATACGCAGTATTTT
j_gene: TRBJ1-6; v_gene: TRBV3-1/TRBV3-2; d_gene: -; abundance: few; CDR3aa: CASSQRVFKAGLGGSSPLHF; CDR3nt: TGTGCCAGCAGCCAAAGGGTCTTTAAGGCAGGGTTGGGGGGAAGTTCACCCCTCCACTTT
j_gene: TRBJ2-1; v_gene: TRBV5-1; d_gene: TRBD2; abundance: -; CDR3aa: CASSPRGRGGHNEQFF; CDR3nt: TGCGCCAGCAGCCCCCGAGGGCGGGGGGGACACAATGAGCAGTTCTTC
j_gene: TRBJ1-2; v_gene: TRBV9; d_gene: -; abundance: -; CDR3aa: CASSATGNGYTF; CDR3nt: TGTGCCAGCAGCGCTACAGGGAACGGCTACACCTTC
j_gene: TRBJ2-6; v_gene: TRBV6-6; d_gene: -; abundance: -; CDR3aa: CASSPQGTGANVLTF; CDR3nt: TGTGCCAGCAGCCCCCAGGGGACTGGGGCCAACGTCCTGACTTTC
j_gene: TRBJ2-3; v_gene: TRBV30; d_gene: -; abundance: -; CDR3aa: CAWRTSGFYDTQYF; CDR3nt: TGTGCCTGGAGGACATCAGGGTTTTACGATACGCAGTATTTT
j_gene: TRBJ1-2; v_gene: TRBV30; d_gene: TRBD1; abundance: -; CDR3aa: CASPGDRTNYGYTF; CDR3nt: TGTGCCTCCCCGGGGGACAGGACAAACTATGGCTACACCTTC
j_gene: TRBJ1-5; v_gene: TRBV7-2; d_gene: -; abundance: -; CDR3aa: CASSLVPPPGNQPQHF; CDR3nt: TGTGCCAGCAGCTTAGTGCCCCCTCCGGGAAATCAGCCCCAGCATTTT
j_gene: TRBJ1-5; v_gene: TRBV6-6; d_gene: TRBD1; abundance: few; CDR3aa: CASSPGQGGYNNQPQHF; CDR3nt: TGTGCCAGCAGTCCCGGACAGGGCGGGTATAACAATCAGCCCCAGCATTTT
j_gene: TRBJ1-4; v_gene: TRBV15; d_gene: TRBD1; abundance: few; CDR3aa: CATGQGPTNEKLFF; CDR3nt: TGTGCCACCGGACAGGGACCAACTAATGAAAAACTGTTTTTT
j_gene: TRBJ2-2; v_gene: TRBV28; d_gene: TRBD1; abundance: -; CDR3aa: CASDRVGGELFF; CDR3nt: TGTGCCAGCGACAGGGTGGGCGGGGAGCTGTTTTTT
j_gene: TRBJ1-2; v_gene: TRBV3-1/TRBV3-2; d_gene: TRBD1; abundance: -; CDR3aa: CASSTGPGGGYTF; CDR3nt: TGTGCCAGCTCAACAGGGCCAGGGGGAGGCTACACCTTC
j_gene: TRBJ2-7; v_gene: TRBV29-1; d_gene: -; abundance: -; CDR3aa: CSVGEGGPYEQYF; CDR3nt: TGCAGCGTTGGGGAAGGGGGTCCCTACGAGCAGTACTTC
j_gene: TRBJ1-2; v_gene: TRBV19; d_gene: -; abundance: -; CDR3aa: CASSTYPTGLGYTF; CDR3nt: TGTGCCAGTAGTACCTACCCAACAGGTTTAGGCTACACCTTC
j_gene: TRBJ2-2; v_gene: TRBV24-1; d_gene: -; abundance: -; CDR3aa: CATSDSLTDFTGELFF; CDR3nt: TGTGCCACCAGTGATAGTTTGACAGACTTCACCGGGGAGCTGTTTTTT
j_gene: TRBJ2-7; v_gene: TRBV19; d_gene: -; abundance: -; CDR3aa: CASSIRLWEEQQYF; CDR3nt: TGTGCCAGTAGTATAAGGCTCTGGGAGGAGCAGCAGTACTTC
j_gene: TRBJ1-2; v_gene: TRBV7-3; d_gene: TRBD1; abundance: -; CDR3aa: CASSLNGGTADNYGYTF; CDR3nt: TGTGCCAGCAGCTTAAATGGGGGGACAGCGGATAACTATGGCTACACCTTC
j_gene: TRBJ1-2; v_gene: TRBV19; d_gene: TRBD1; abundance: -; CDR3aa: CASSISHRGTGNYGYTF; CDR3nt: TGTGCCAGTAGTATATCTCATAGGGGGACAGGAAACTATGGCTACACCTTC
j_gene: TRBJ2-2; v_gene: TRBV19; d_gene: TRBD1; abundance: -; CDR3aa: CAGRDRGTGELFF; CDR3nt: TGTGCCGGCCGGGACAGGGGGACCGGGGAGCTGTTTTTT
j_gene: TRBJ2-5; v_gene: TRBV2; d_gene: -; abundance: -; CDR3aa: CATIGRGETQYF; CDR3nt: TGTGCCACCATAGGAAGGGGAGAGACCCAGTACTTC
j_gene: TRBJ1-1; v_gene: TRBV2; d_gene: -; abundance: -; CDR3aa: CASSEIPGDTEAFF; CDR3nt: TGTGCCAGCAGTGAAATCCCCGGGGACACTGAAGCTTTCTTT
j_gene: TRBJ1-1; v_gene: TRBV5-1; d_gene: -; abundance: -; CDR3aa: CASSSYRDVNTEAFF; CDR3nt: TGCGCCAGCAGCTCGTACAGGGACGTGAACACTGAAGCTTTCTTT
j_gene: TRBJ2-3; v_gene: TRBV5-1; d_gene: TRBD2; abundance: -; CDR3aa: CASSLGGTTPNTDTQYF; CDR3nt: TGCGCCAGCAGCTTGGGGGGGACTACCCCTAACACAGATACGCAGTATTTT
j_gene: TRBJ1-2; v_gene: TRBV29-1; d_gene: -; abundance: -; CDR3aa: CSVLSAANYGYTF; CDR3nt: TGCAGCGTTCTTTCGGCGGCTAACTATGGCTACACCTTC
j_gene: TRBJ2-5; v_gene: TRBV12-3/TRBV12-4; d_gene: TRBD1; abundance: -; CDR3aa: CASSFAGGKTQYF; CDR3nt: TGTGCCAGCAGTTTTGCAGGGGGAAAGACCCAGTACTTC
j_gene: TRBJ1-6; v_gene: TRBV7-8; d_gene: -; abundance: -; CDR3aa: CASSQSSTGTTSPLHF; CDR3nt: TGTGCCAGCAGCCAAAGTAGTACAGGGACAACTTCACCCCTCCACTTT
j_gene: TRBJ1-1; v_gene: TRBV12-3/TRBV12-4; d_gene: TRBD1; abundance: -; CDR3aa: CASSPRRGPAFF; CDR3nt: TGTGCCAGCAGCCCCCGGAGGGGGCCGGCTTTCTTT
j_gene: TRBJ1-1; v_gene: TRBV13; d_gene: -; abundance: -; CDR3aa: CASSTGIPAPAFF; CDR3nt: TGTGCCAGCAGCACCGGGATCCCCGCGCCAGCTTTCTTT
j_gene: TRBJ1-5; v_gene: TRBV7-6; d_gene: TRBD1; abundance: -; CDR3aa: CASSLTGGQGTQPQHF; CDR3nt: TGTGCCAGCAGCCTCACAGGTGGACAGGGGACTCAGCCCCAGCATTTT
j_gene: TRBJ1-2; v_gene: TRBV5-6; d_gene: -; abundance: -; CDR3aa: CASNDGRPLGGYTF; CDR3nt: TGTGCCAGCAACGATGGCAGGCCGCTCGGTGGCTACACCTTC
j_gene: TRBJ2-2; v_gene: TRBV24-1; d_gene: TRBD1; abundance: -; CDR3aa: CATSDRTGGETGELFF; CDR3nt: TGTGCCACCAGTGACCGAACAGGGGGCGAAACCGGGGAGCTGTTTTTT
j_gene: TRBJ1-1; v_gene: TRBV21-1; d_gene: -; abundance: -; CDR3aa: CASSKIGGPGRDTEAFF; CDR3nt: TGTGCCAGCAGCAAAATAGGAGGGCCGGGCAGGGACACTGAAGCTTTCTTT
j_gene: TRBJ2-1; v_gene: TRBV6-4; d_gene: TRBD1; abundance: -; CDR3aa: CASSQGTVNNEQFF; CDR3nt: TGTGCCAGCAGTCAAGGGACAGTAAACAATGAGCAGTTCTTC
j_gene: TRBJ2-5; v_gene: TRBV29-1; d_gene: TRBD2; abundance: -; CDR3aa: CSVSPLAGVGQETQYF; CDR3nt: TGCAGCGTTTCCCCACTAGCGGGGGTAGGGCAAGAGACCCAGTACTTC
j_gene: TRBJ2-2; v_gene: TRBV19; d_gene: -; abundance: -; CDR3aa: CASSIGGNTGELFF; CDR3nt: TGTGCCAGTAGTATCGGAGGGAACACCGGGGAGCTGTTTTTT
j_gene: TRBJ2-7; v_gene: TRBV12-3/TRBV12-4; d_gene: TRBD2; abundance: -; CDR3aa: CASNDHLAGEQYF; CDR3nt: TGTGCCAGTAACGACCATTTAGCGGGGGAGCAGTACTTC
j_gene: TRBJ1-2; v_gene: TRBV11-1; d_gene: -; abundance: -; CDR3aa: CASSFREGYGYTF; CDR3nt: TGTGCCAGCAGTTTCAGGGAGGGCTATGGCTACACCTTC
j_gene: TRBJ2-1; v_gene: TRBV27; d_gene: -; abundance: -; CDR3aa: CASSLWGPNEQFF; CDR3nt: TGTGCCAGCAGTTTATGGGGCCCCAATGAGCAGTTCTTC
j_gene: TRBJ1-1; v_gene: TRBV18; d_gene: -; abundance: once; CDR3aa: CASSPRQTYTEAFF; CDR3nt: TGTGCCAGCTCACCTCGACAGACTTACACTGAAGCTTTCTTT
j_gene: TRBJ1-1; v_gene: TRBV2; d_gene: -; abundance: -; CDR3aa: CASREFSSQNTEAFF; CDR3nt: TGTGCCAGCAGGGAATTCAGTAGCCAGAACACTGAAGCTTTCTTT
j_gene: TRBJ2-4; v_gene: TRBV5-4; d_gene: -; abundance: -; CDR3aa: CASSLNGLLAKNIQYF; CDR3nt: TGTGCCAGCAGCTTGAACGGGTTATTAGCCAAAAACATTCAGTACTTC
j_gene: TRBJ2-3; v_gene: TRBV2; d_gene: TRBD2; abundance: -; CDR3aa: CASKPGGGTDTQYF; CDR3nt: TGTGCCAGCAAACCCGGGGGAGGGACAGATACGCAGTATTTT
j_gene: TRBJ2-3; v_gene: TRBV30; d_gene: -; abundance: -; CDR3aa: CAWSVASDTQYF; CDR3nt: TGTGCCTGGAGTGTAGCATCAGATACGCAGTATTTT
j_gene: TRBJ1-2; v_gene: TRBV12-5; d_gene: -; abundance: -; CDR3aa: CASGSQSHGYTF; CDR3nt: TGTGCTAGTGGTTCCCAATCCCATGGCTACACCTTC
j_gene: TRBJ1-2; v_gene: TRBV6-1; d_gene: -; abundance: -; CDR3aa: CASSDRGLDRDGYTF; CDR3nt: TGTGCCAGCAGTGATAGGGGTCTAGACCGAGATGGCTACACCTTC
j_gene: TRBJ1-1; v_gene: TRBV27; d_gene: TRBD1; abundance: -; CDR3aa: CASSLQGATFGNTEAFF; CDR3nt: TGTGCCAGCAGTCTACAGGGGGCTACGTTCGGGAACACTGAAGCTTTCTTT
j_gene: TRBJ1-5; v_gene: TRBV4-1; d_gene: -; abundance: few; CDR3aa: CASSQGEVSNQPQHF; CDR3nt: TGCGCCAGCAGCCAAGGGGAGGTAAGCAATCAGCCCCAGCATTTT
j_gene: TRBJ1-2; v_gene: TRBV28; d_gene: -; abundance: -; CDR3aa: CASSRPAGGGNYGYTF; CDR3nt: TGTGCCAGCAGTCGCCCCGCCGGGGGGGGAAACTATGGCTACACCTTC